The 15 T cell receptor beta chains below were found in one sample sequenced in a study of T cell clonotyping in hematopoietic cell transplantation. Produced via immunoSEQ multiplex PCR; TCRdb's table is partial and in-frame only. The sample lists over 10,000 clones, about 79% occurring once. The specimen was PBMCs, collected 100 days after allogeneic stem cell transplant. Receptors were obtained from a female patient in her thirties or forties who had an allogeneic stem cell transplant from a related donor, so T cells may come from the graft donor. Some clones in this sample may be carry-over from other donors' samples.

This chain connects TRBV30 to TRBJ1-3; 8 bases agree with TRBD1. From germline, CDR1 is GTSNPN and CDR2 SVGIG (reference sequence). This CDR3 spans 17 amino acids. V dropped 2 bases and J dropped 4; count of bases not matched to a gene: 13. CDR3 in amino acids: CAWSKAGGAFSGNTIYF. CDR3 DNA sequence: TGTGCCTGGAGTAAGGCAGGGGGCGCTTTTTCCGGAAACACCATATATTTT.

The chain uses TRBV9 and TRBJ1-2; the D gene is possibly TRBD1 (6 bases). V gave up 0 bases and J gave up 7 bases, with 19 bases separating them. The CDR3 consists of 16 residues. Germline assignment: CDR1 SGDLS and CDR2 YYNGEE. This chain's CDR3 is CASSVEGDATGRGYTF. CDR3 bases: TGTGCCAGCAGCGTAGAGGGGGACGCGACCGGGCGTGGCTACACCTTC.

The chain links TRBV5-1 to TRBJ2-1, with 12 bases identical to TRBD2. CDR1 and CDR2 (germline): SGHRS, YFSETQ. V was pared by 4 bases and J by 7 bases, with 9 bases of the junction left unmatched. This CDR3 has 16 amino acids. CDR3 amino acids: CASSAQTSGSPNEQFF. In DNA form, the CDR3 reads TGCGCCAGCAGCGCTCAGACTAGCGGGAGTCCAAATGAGCAGTTCTTC.

The chain is built from TRBV29-1 and TRBJ1-4; a possible D gene is TRBD1 (5 bases). V was clipped by 6 bases and J by 8 bases, with 16 bases between them. Germline V gene sequence: CDR1 SQVTM, CDR2 ANQGSEA. This CDR3 comprises 13 residues. CDR3 protein: CSVGPRGGEKLFF. The CDR3 DNA reads as TGCAGCGTAGGGCCAAGGGGTGGCGAAAAACTGTTTTTT.

This chain connects TRBV4-3 to TRBJ2-1; 9 bases match TRBD2. The CDR3 is 14 residues long. Germline values: CDR1 LGHNA, CDR2 YSLEER. V shed 1 base, J shed 7 bases, and the junction held 2 bases outside the gene matches. The CDR3 is CASSQGAGGNEQFF. CDR3 nucleotides: TGCGCCAGCAGCCAAGGGGCGGGGGGGAATGAGCAGTTCTTC.

This clone turned up a few times. The rearrangement joins TRBV30 to TRBJ1-5; D is undetermined. This CDR3 region has 14 residues. Trimming removed 0 bases from V and 6 bases from J, with 12 bases in between. Germline V gene data show CDR1 as GTSNPN and CDR2 as SVGIG (reference sequence). CDR3 coding DNA: TGTGCCTGGAGTGTACAATTAGGCCGTCAGCCCCAGCATTTT. The encoded protein is CAWSVQLGRQPQHF.

The chain is built from TRBV7-3 and TRBJ1-1; the D is unclear. Trimming removed 2 bases from V and 1 base from J, with 5 bases in between. The CDR3 is 13 residues long. Germline V gene data show CDR1 as SGHTA and CDR2 as FQGTGA. The CDR3 reads CASSLEANTEAFF. Written as DNA, the CDR3 is TGTGCCAGCAGCTTAGAGGCGAACACTGAAGCTTTCTTT.

This clone was counted between two and nine times. The chain links TRBV30 to TRBJ1-1; tentatively, D is TRBD1 (5 bases). Trimming removed 0 bases from V and 4 bases from J, with 15 bases in between. CDR1 is GTSNPN and CDR2 is SVGIG in the germline V gene (reference sequence). CDR3 size: 15 residues. CDR3 sequence reads: CAWSVEAREGTEAFF. DNA of the CDR3: TGTGCCTGGAGTGTAGAGGCCAGGGAGGGCACTGAAGCTTTCTTT. The whole variable domain, remainder taken from reference TRBV30 and TRBJ1-1, is SQTIHQWPATLVQPVGSPLSLECTVEGTSNPNLYWYRQAAGRGLQLLFYSVGIGQISSEVPQNLSASRPQDRQFILSSKKLLLSDSGFYLCAWSVEAREGTEAFFGQGTRLTVV.

V and J are TRBV6-1 and TRBJ1-1; D unresolved. The ends were cut back, 5 bases at V and 0 bases at J, with 7 bases in the middle. The CDR3 is 13 residues long. Germline lookup yields CDR1 MNHNS and CDR2 SASEGT. The CDR3 DNA reads as TGTGCCAGCAGTACAGAGTTGAACACTGAAGCTTTCTTT. It yields the protein CASSTELNTEAFF.

This clone has more than one count but fewer than ten. This chain joins TRBV5-1 and TRBJ2-2, with a weak D call TRBD2 (6 bases). Germline loops: CDR1 SGHRS, CDR2 YFSETQ. Trimming stripped 0 bases from V and 6 bases from J, with 12 bases between. The CDR3 sequence is 15 residues long. The DNA of the CDR3 is TGCGCCAGCAGCTTGGGGGGGGATCGGCCCGGGGAGCTGTTTTTT. Translating gives CASSLGGDRPGELFF.

The chain carries TRBV2 and TRBJ1-1; D gene unclear. Germline lookup yields CDR1 SNHLY and CDR2 FYNNEI. The CDR3 sequence is 17 residues long. V dropped 4 bases and J dropped 1 base, with 19 bases sitting between them. CDR3 DNA sequence: TGTGCCAGCAGTGCCCCGGACCGTGTAGTATGGAACACTGAAGCTTTCTTT. Its protein product is CASSAPDRVVWNTEAFF.

This chain's CDR3 is CASSYSGQSISSPLHF. CDR3 nucleotide sequence: TGTGCCAGCAGTTACTCGGGACAGTCCATTTCGTCACCCCTCCACTTT. The genes are TRBV6-5 and TRBJ1-6; 7 bases are shared with TRBD1. This CDR3 spans 16 amino acids. J was trimmed by 10 bases and V by 0 bases; bases with no gene match: 9. Germline loops: CDR1 MNHEY, CDR2 SVGAGI.

This clone was seen only a few times. This chain joins TRBV6-5 and TRBJ1-2; no reliable D call. Germline CDR1 MNHEY, CDR2 SVGAGI. The CDR3 has 14 amino acids. The germline V and J ends were trimmed by 1 base and 5 bases, with 11 bases remaining between them. The CDR3 spells CASSYLAGAYGYTF. The CDR3 coding sequence is TGTGCCAGCAGTTACTTGGCGGGTGCATATGGCTACACCTTC.

This clone was seen only a few times. The rearrangement joins TRBV5-4 to TRBJ2-5; 9 nucleotides match TRBD2. V shed 10 bases, J shed 0 bases, and the junction held 7 bases outside the gene matches. The CDR3 runs to 14 residues. CDR1 and CDR2 (germline): SGHNT, YYREEE (reference sequence). The chain's CDR3 is CAASTSGHQETQYF. The CDR3 DNA reads TGTGCCGCCTCAACTAGCGGGCACCAAGAGACCCAGTACTTC. Full variable domain (rest looked up from reference TRBV5-4 and TRBJ2-5): ETGVTQSPTHLIKTRGQQVTLRCSSQSGHNTVSWYQQALGQGPQFIFQYYREEENGRGNFPPRFSGLQFPNYSSELNVNALELDDSALYLCAASTSGHQETQYFGPGTRLLVL.

This chain uses TRBV7-9 with TRBJ1-6; a possible D gene is TRBD1 (5 bases). The germline V gene has CDR1 SEHNR and CDR2 FQNEAQ (reference sequence). The CDR3 covers 14 residues. With 11 bases removed from V and 4 bases from J, the gap between germline ends came to 15 bases. CDR3 amino acids: CAALGPGYNSPLHF. CDR3 DNA: TGTGCCGCATTAGGGCCAGGGTATAATTCACCCCTCCACTTT.